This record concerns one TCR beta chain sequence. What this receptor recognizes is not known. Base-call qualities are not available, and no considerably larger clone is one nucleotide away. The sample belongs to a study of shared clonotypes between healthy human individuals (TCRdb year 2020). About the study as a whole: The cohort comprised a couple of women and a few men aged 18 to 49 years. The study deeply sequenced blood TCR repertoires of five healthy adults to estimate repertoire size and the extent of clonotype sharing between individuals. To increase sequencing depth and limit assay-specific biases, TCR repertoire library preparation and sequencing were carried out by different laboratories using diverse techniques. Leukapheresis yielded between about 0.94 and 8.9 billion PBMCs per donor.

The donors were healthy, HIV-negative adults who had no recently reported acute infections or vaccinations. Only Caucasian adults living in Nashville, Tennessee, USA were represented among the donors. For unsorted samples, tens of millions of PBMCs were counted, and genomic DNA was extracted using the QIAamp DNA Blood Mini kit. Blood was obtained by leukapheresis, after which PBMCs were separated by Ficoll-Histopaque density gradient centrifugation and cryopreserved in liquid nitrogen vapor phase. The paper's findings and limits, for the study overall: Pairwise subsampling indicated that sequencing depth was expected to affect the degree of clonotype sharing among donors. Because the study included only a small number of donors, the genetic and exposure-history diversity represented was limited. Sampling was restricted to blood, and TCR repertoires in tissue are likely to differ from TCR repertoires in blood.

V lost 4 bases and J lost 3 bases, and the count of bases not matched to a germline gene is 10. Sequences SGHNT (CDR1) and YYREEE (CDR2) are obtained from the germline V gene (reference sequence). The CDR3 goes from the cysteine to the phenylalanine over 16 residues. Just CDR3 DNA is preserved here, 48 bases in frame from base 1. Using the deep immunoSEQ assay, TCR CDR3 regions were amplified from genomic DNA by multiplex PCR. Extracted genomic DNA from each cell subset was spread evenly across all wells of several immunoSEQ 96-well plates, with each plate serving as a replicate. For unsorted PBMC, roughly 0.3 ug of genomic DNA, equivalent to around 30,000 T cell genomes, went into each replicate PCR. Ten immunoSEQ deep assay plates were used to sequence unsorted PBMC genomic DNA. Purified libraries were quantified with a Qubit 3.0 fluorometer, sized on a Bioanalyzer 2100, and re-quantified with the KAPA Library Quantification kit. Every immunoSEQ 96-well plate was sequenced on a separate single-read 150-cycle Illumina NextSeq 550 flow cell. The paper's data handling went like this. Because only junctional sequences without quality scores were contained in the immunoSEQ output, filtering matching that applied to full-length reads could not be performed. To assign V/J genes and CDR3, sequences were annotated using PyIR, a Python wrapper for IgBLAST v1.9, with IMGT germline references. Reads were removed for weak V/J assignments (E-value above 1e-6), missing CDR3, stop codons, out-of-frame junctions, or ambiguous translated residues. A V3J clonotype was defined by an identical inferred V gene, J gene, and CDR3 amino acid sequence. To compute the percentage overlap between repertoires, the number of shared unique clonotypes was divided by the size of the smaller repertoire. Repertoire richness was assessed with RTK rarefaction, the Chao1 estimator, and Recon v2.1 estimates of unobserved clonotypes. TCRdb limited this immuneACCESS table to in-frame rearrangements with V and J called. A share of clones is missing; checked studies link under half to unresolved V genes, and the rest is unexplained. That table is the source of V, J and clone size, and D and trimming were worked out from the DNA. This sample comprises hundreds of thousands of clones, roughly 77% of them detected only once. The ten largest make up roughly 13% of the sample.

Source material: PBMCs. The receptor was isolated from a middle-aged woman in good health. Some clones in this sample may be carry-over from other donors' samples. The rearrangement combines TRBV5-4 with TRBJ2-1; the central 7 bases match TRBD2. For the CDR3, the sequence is CASSARLAGVYNEQFF. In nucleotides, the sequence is TGTGCCAGCAGCGCCCGGCTTGCGGGAGTCTACAATGAGCAGTTCTTC.